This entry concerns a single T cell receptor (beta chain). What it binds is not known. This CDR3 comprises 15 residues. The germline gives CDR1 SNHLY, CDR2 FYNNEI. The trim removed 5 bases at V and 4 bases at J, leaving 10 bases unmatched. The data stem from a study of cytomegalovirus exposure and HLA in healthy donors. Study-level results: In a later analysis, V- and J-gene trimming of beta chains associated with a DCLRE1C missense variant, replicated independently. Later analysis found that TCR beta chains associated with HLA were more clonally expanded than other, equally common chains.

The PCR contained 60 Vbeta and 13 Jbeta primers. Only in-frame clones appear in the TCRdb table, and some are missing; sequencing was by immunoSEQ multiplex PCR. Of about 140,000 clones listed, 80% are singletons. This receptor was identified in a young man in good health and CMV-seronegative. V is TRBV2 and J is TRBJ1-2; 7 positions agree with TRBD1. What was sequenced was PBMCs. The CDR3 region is CASSINRGQIYGYTF. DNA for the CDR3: TGTGCCAGCAGTATAAACAGGGGACAGATCTATGGCTACACCTTC.